This TCR beta chain was sequenced in a study of T cell changes during pregnancy in multiple sclerosis. Germline loops: CDR1 SGHNT, CDR2 YYREEE (reference sequence). The CDR3 is 15 residues long. Unmatched junction bases numbered 4, after V lost 2 bases and J lost 3 bases. Only in-frame clones appear in the TCRdb table, and some are missing; sequencing was by immunoSEQ multiplex PCR. Among tens of thousands of clones, approximately 91% were seen once, and the ten largest hold about 0.6%. This sequence originates from a female donor with multiple sclerosis, enrolled in a pregnancy study. Sample: CD4+ T cells from peripheral blood mononuclear cells, taken in the first trimester of pregnancy. The chain has TRBV5-4 and TRBJ2-5; 10 bases agree with TRBD2. The CDR3 protein is CASSFSGRGKETQYF. The CDR3 DNA sequence: TGTGCCAGCAGCTTCAGCGGGAGGGGCAAAGAGACCCAGTACTTC. The full variable domain, with the rest looked up from reference TRBV5-4 and TRBJ2-5, is ETGVTQSPTHLIKTRGQQVTLRCSSQSGHNTVSWYQQALGQGPQFIFQYYREEENGRGNFPPRFSGLQFPNYSSELNVNALELDDSALYLCASSFSGRGKETQYFGPGTRLLVL.